This TCR beta chain was captured by sequencing in a study of T-cell reconstitution after alpha-beta-depleted transplantation in children. J gave up 4 bases and V 5 bases, and 14 bases lay outside the gene matches. The CDR3 runs 16 residues. CDR1 is DFQATT, CDR2 SNEGSKA, per germline (reference sequence). Unique molecular identifiers were incorporated into the prepared TCRbeta library. TCRdb analysed the PCR reads with MiXCR anew, one entry per CDR3 protein. The profile shows 150,000 to 250,000 distinct CDR3 sequences, roughly 15% of them singletons. Concerning this clonotype: A read error may be the cause here, since a much bigger clone is one base away.

This sample comprised PBMCs from the stem cell graft donor, obtained from the stem cell graft. The rearrangement joins TRBV20-1 to TRBJ2-3, with 8 bases lining up with TRBD2. This clonotype was sampled from a human donor who donated a stem cell graft to a child with acute lymphoblastic leukemia. The DNA of the CDR3 is TGCAGTGCTCCGTCCCAGCCGGGACTAGTCGCAGATACGCAGTATTTT. Its translation: CSAPSQPGLVADTQYF.